This TCR beta chain came from a study of Ad26.COV2.S vaccination and SARS-CoV-2 variants (dated by TCRdb to 2020 to 2022). General notes on the study: Donors in the vaccine arm were drawn from COV1001, a phase I-IIa trial of Ad26.COV2.S in healthy adults that was multicentre, randomized, double-blind and placebo-controlled. Ad26.COV2.S was administered intramuscularly at a dose of 5x10^10 or 1x10^11 viral particles, either as one shot or as two shots given 56 days apart. Sequencing of the TCRbeta repertoire served to evaluate the specificity and breadth of SARS-CoV-2-reactive T cell receptors following Ad26.COV2.S vaccination. The TCR-sequenced set comprised about 32 samples: some 20 Ad26.COV2.S vaccine recipients, 5 placebo recipients and 8 SARS-CoV-2 convalescent individuals. Trial participants were randomized into five groups of five: low-dose or high-dose Ad26.COV2.S given once or twice, or placebo on both occasions. Throughout the experiments and outcome assessment, investigators stayed blinded to trial group allocation.

With respect to this clone: The antigen this receptor binds is unknown. Base qualities are not provided; no much larger clone lies one nucleotide away.

Study-wide findings and limitations: After vaccination, substantial breadth of spike-specific CD8+ and CD4+ T cell responses was reported. It was noted by the authors that total T cell responses may have been underestimated by the TCR breadth and depth analyses. The study was not powered to compare responses between vaccine doses or regimens. Ad26.COV2.S recipients had higher spike-specific TCR breadth than placebo recipients (P = 0.0014). Vaccine and placebo recipients had similar non-spike TCR breadth, a finding consistent with the vaccine containing only spike.

TCRbeta CDR3 regions were sequenced with the immunoSEQ Assay. After extraction, genomic DNA underwent amplification by bias-controlled multiplex PCR, followed by high-throughput sequencing. Per the authors' processing: To quantify the absolute abundance of every unique TCRbeta CDR3 region, sequences were collapsed and filtered. T cell fraction was estimated by normalizing TCRbeta template counts to usable DNA, which was measured by amplifying reference genes present in all nucleated cells. Repertoire TCRs were annotated as SARS-CoV-2-specific when V gene, CDR3 amino acid sequence and J gene were exactly matched to a known reactive TCR set. The reference SARS-CoV-2 TCR set came from MIRA and was filtered for enrichment in COVID-19-positive ImmuneCODE repertoires, removing public or cross-reactive TCRs. Using the MIRA antigens, annotated TCRs were further analysed by specific ORF or by position within an ORF. Breadth was defined as the number of annotated unique rearrangements divided by the total number of unique productive rearrangements, and depth was defined as the summed frequency of the annotated unique rearrangements. Two-sided Wilcoxon rank-sum tests were used to compare TCR breadth between groups. This is the immuneACCESS table as TCRdb keeps it, with only in-frame sequences that have V and J called. A part of the clones is gone; compared with another copy, unresolved V genes explain less than half, and the rest is unexplained. That table gives V, J and clone size, and the DNA gave D and trimming. The sample table shows 250,000 to 300,000 clones, and approximately 87% are seen once. Clones ranked in the top ten supply approximately 3.4% of the sample.

V trim: 6 bases; J trim: 9 bases; unmatched bases: 9. The CDR1 and CDR2 encoded by the germline V gene are LGHNA and YSLEER. From its cysteine to its phenylalanine, the CDR3 spans 16 amino acids. Just CDR3 DNA is preserved here, 48 bases in frame from base 1. This sample's treatment or condition label indicates: 19 received Ad26.COV2.S at low or high dose, single or two shots; five or six received placebo; per-sample allocation not given. Repertoires of vaccine and placebo recipients were sequenced from samples taken on day 63 after the first injection. Cohort 1b enrolled roughly 25 adults aged 18-55 years at a single site in Boston, USA, between 29 July and 7 August 2020. Ad26.COV2.S was a replication-incompetent adenovirus type 26 vector expressing a prefusion-stabilized SARS-CoV-2 spike protein from the original Wuhan strain.

The TCR was taken from a person aged 18 to 59 who received the Ad26.COV2.S COVID-19 vaccine or a placebo. Sequenced here: peripheral blood, sampled in a trial of Ad26.COV2.S vaccine versus placebo. The chain joins TRBV4-3 to TRBJ2-1; TRBD2 agrees with 15 junctional bases. The CDR3 protein is CASRRTSGGDVSEQFF. The sequence in DNA is TGCGCCAGCAGACGGACTAGCGGGGGGGACGTCTCTGAGCAGTTCTTC.